The sequence of this TCR beta chain was determined in a study of cytomegalovirus exposure and HLA in healthy donors. At the level of the study: Around 86 million unique TCRs, all from HLA-typed donors, were included in an early release of the data.

Primers included in the PCR were 60 Vbeta and 13 Jbeta primers. TCRdb's copy holds only in-frame clones and misses some; the assay was immunoSEQ multiplex PCR. The sample contains fewer than 200,000 clones, 82% of which appear only once. This CDR3 contains 16 residues. Germline V gives CDR1 SEHNR, CDR2 FQNEAQ (reference sequence). This clone appeared a few times. Its matching antigen is unknown. The germline gene is not matched at one end of the junction; a read error may be the cause. Study-wide results and limits: One variant, a missense change in DCLRE1C, was linked in a later analysis to TCR beta V- and J-gene trimming. Most TCR beta V segments were productive about 90% or about 30% of the time in an earlier analysis.

Sequenced: PBMCs. This TCR was recovered from a male donor in good health and CMV-seronegative. The chain recombines TRBV7-9 with TRBJ1-3; D is ambiguous. In nucleotides, the CDR3 is TGTTCCAGCAGTACCTCTTCCTTGGAGTCTGGAAACACCATATATTTT. This gives the protein CSSSTSSLESGNTIYF.